The TCR beta chain under discussion was sequenced for a study of blood T cell repertoires in COVID-19 (dated by TCRdb to the early 2020s). Regarding the research as a whole: Samples covering the acute and convalescent phases of COVID-19 were provided by collaborators in the United States, Italy and Spain. The prospective study material was composed of cDNA or gDNA derived from T cells, B-cell-depleted T cells, or PBMCs. The dataset comprised deeply sampled blood TCRbeta repertoires from subjects exposed to, actively infected with, or recovered from COVID-19. The repertoires were released in a freely available public database meant as a resource for research on the immune response to SARS-CoV-2. Samples came from the ongoing ImmuneRACE study (first 160 participants) plus 1,254 subjects from 6 global collaborators. The sample metadata nearly always contained a de-identified subject ID, COVID-19 status, age in years and sex. HLA class I and class II types, where available, came from metadata supplied by the sample provider rather than from assay-based typing. Results and caveats for the whole study, not just this receptor: Clinical and demographic metadata were provided uncurated, with the amount varying by source and participant.

A word on this clone: The target of this receptor is not known. The input lacks base qualities; no much larger clone sits a single base away.

Another Seattle source contributed samples from volunteer blood donors who had recovered from COVID-19. Whole blood was collected in K2EDTA tubes by collaborating institutions according to the institutions' own protocols. Collaborator samples were shipped for TCRbeta analysis as frozen whole blood, isolated PBMCs, or DNA extracted from either sample type. The immunoSEQ Assay, a bias-controlled multiplex PCR, was used to amplify TCRbeta CDR3 regions from genomic DNA. The authors' analysis ran thus. Nucleated cell counts per sample were estimated from amplification of reference gene primers within the assay. Sequence reads were collapsed and filtered to measure the absolute abundance of every unique TCRbeta CDR3 rearrangement. For each sample, productive Simpson clonality was calculated as the square root of Simpson's diversity index over productive rearrangements. The clones in this table, taken by TCRdb from immuneACCESS, are in-frame only. Not every clone is retained; where verified, under half of the shortfall comes from an unresolved V gene, and the cause of the rest is unknown. Clonal size and the V and J genes are those of that table, whereas D and trimming came from the DNA. The sample records under 300,000 clones, around 90% of which are singletons. The ten largest clones represent about 0.94% of the sample.

V is clipped by 4 bases and J by 8 bases, and the sequence between their germline boundaries is 8 bases long. The germline V gene provides CDR1 SQVTM and CDR2 ANQGSEA. From its cysteine to its phenylalanine, the CDR3 spans 10 amino acids. Only CDR3 DNA remains: 30 bases, in frame from the first base. What was sequenced was peripheral blood. The chain is assembled from TRBV29-1 and TRBJ1-2; no D gene can be assigned with confidence. The receptor was isolated from a woman between 35 and 50 years old who had recovered from COVID-19. The DNA sequence follows: TGCAGCGTTGGGGTGGAGGGCTACACCTTC. This sequence encodes CSVGVEGYTF.